This T cell receptor (beta chain) was profiled in a study of cytomegalovirus exposure and HLA in healthy donors. The PCR made use of 60 Vbeta and 13 Jbeta primers. Method: immunoSEQ multiplex PCR; TCRdb's copy keeps in-frame clones and lacks some. The sample contains around 200,000 clones, around 78% of which appear only once. Per the germline V gene, CDR1 is LGHNA and CDR2 is YSLEER. With 1 base clipped from V and 6 bases from J, the junction kept 10 bases outside the gene matches. This CDR3 region has 16 residues. Regarding this clone: What it binds is unknown.

Overall study findings and caveats: Presence/absence comparisons presumed near-even sequencing depth among donors.

The sample taken for sequencing was PBMCs. This sequence joins TRBV4-3 and TRBJ2-7, with 9 bases that match TRBD1. This sequence was found in a woman in her twenties or thirties in good health and CMV-seropositive. The CDR3 protein is CASSQGYRDRVREQYF. The CDR3 nucleotides read TGCGCCAGCAGCCAAGGCTACCGGGACAGGGTCCGCGAGCAGTACTTC.